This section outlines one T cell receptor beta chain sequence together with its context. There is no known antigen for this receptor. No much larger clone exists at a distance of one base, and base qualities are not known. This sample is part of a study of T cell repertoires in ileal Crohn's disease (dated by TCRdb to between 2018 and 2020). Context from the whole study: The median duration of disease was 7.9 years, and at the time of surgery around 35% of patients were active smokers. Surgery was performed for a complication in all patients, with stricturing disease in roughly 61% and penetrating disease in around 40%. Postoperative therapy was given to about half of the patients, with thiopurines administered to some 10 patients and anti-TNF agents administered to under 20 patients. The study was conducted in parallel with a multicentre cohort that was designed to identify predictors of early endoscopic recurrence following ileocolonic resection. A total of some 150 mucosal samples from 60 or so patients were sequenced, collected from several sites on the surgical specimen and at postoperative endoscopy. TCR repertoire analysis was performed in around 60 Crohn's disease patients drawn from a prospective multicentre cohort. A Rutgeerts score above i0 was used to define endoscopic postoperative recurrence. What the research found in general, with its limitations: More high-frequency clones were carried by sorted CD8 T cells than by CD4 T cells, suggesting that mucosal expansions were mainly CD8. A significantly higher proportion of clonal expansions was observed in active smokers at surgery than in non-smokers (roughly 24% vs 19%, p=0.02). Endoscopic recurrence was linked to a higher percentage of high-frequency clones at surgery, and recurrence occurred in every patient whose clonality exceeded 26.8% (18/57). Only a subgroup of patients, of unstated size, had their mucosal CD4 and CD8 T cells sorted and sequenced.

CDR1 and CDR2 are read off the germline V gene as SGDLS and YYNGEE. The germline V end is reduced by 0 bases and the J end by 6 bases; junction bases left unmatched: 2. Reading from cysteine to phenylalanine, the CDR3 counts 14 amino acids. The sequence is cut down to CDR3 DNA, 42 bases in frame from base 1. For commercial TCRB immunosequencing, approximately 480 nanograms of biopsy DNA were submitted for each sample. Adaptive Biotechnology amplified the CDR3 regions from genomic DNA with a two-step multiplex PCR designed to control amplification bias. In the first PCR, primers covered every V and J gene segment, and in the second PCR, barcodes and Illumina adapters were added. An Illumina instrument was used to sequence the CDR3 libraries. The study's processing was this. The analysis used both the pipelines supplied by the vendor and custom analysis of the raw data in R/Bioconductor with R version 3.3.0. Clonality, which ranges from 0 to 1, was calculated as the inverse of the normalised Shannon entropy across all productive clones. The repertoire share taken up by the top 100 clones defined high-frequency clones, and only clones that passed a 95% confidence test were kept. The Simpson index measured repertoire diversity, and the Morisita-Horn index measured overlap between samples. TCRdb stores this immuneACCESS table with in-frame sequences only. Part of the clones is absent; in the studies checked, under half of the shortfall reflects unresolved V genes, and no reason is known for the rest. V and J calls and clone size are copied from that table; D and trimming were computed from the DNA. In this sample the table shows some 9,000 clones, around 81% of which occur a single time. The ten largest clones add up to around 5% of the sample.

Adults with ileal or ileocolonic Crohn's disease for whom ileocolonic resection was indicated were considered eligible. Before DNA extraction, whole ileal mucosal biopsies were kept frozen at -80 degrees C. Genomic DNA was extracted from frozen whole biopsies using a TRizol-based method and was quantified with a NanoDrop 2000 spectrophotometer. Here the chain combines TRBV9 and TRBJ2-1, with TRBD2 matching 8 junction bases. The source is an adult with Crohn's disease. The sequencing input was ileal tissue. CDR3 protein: CASSVDTSGNEQFF. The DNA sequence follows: TGTGCCAGCAGCGTAGATACTAGCGGCAATGAGCAGTTCTTC.